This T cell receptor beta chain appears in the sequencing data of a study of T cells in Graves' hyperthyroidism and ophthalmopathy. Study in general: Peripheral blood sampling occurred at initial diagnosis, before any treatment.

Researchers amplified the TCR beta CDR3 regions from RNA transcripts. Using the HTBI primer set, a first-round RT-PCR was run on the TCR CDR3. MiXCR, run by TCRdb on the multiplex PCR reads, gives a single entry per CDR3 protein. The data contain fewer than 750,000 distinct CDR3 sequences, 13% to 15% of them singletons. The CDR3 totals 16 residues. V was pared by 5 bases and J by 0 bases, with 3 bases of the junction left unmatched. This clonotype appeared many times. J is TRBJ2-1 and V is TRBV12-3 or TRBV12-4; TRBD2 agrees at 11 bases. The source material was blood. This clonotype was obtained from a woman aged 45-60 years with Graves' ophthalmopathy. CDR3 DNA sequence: TGTGCCAGCAGTCTGACTAGCGGGACCTCCTACAATGAGCAGTTCTTC. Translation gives CASSLTSGTSYNEQFF.